Presented here are 12 T cell receptor beta chains from one specimen sequenced in a study of T-cell reconstitution after alpha-beta-depleted transplantation in children (dated by TCRdb to about 2016). Library construction relied on PCR. Sequencer: Illumina HiSeq 2500. TCR library preparation used molecular barcoding, with unique molecular identifiers applied to normalize quantification of the TCRbeta repertoire. In TCRdb, the public reads were trimmed at Q25 with fastp and aligned with MiXCR, with productive beta chains retained. A single entry per CDR3 protein holds the most common genes and DNA from its merged rows. A total of 380,000 or so distinct CDR3 sequences appear in this sample, 10% to 15% of them only once. Jointly, the top ten make up about 4.5% of the sample. This material consisted of PBMCs, taken from the stem cell graft. The receptors derive from a human donor who donated a stem cell graft to a child with Fanconi anemia.

In this sample, this clonotype turned up many times. The CDR3 region has the DNA TGTGCCAGCAGCCAAGTTAGGGGGGCCCGAGAGACCCAGTACTTC. It specifies CASSQVRGARETQYF. The chain uses TRBV3-1 and TRBJ2-5; either TRBD1 or TRBD2 may supply D (6 bases each). Trimming stripped 1 base from V and 4 bases from J, with 13 bases between. Per germline, CDR1 LGHDT and CDR2 YNNKEL (reference sequence). This CDR3 comprises 15 residues.

This clonotype was observed a few times. J is TRBJ1-1 and V is TRBV5-1; no definite D call. V lost 4 bases and J lost 1, with 14 bases in between. The CDR3 loop spans 15 amino acids. Germline-derived CDR1 and CDR2 are SGHRS and YFSETQ. The CDR3 sequence: CASSLPLSGNTEAFF. For the CDR3, the DNA is TGCGCCAGCAGCCTGCCCCTTTCGGGGAACACTGAAGCTTTCTTT.

CDR3 nucleotides: TGTGCCACCTTCGACCATGACAGAAGAGCCACTGAAGCTTTCTTT. It codes for CATFDHDRRATEAFF. The rearrangement joins TRBV28 to TRBJ1-1; tentative D call: TRBD1 (5 bases). The ends were cut back, 10 bases at V and 4 bases at J, with 22 bases in the middle. The V gene's germline CDR1 is MDHEN and CDR2 SYDVKM. This CDR3 is 15 amino acids long.

In its sample, this clonotype was seen many times. The chain links TRBV7-3 to TRBJ2-7, with D perhaps TRBD1 (7 bases). CDR1 is SGHTA and CDR2 is FQGTGA in the germline V gene. V was shortened by 2 bases and J by 2 bases, with 13 bases between the two germline ends. CDR3 size: 15 residues. The CDR3 is CASSLGGTATYEQYF. DNA for the CDR3: TGTGCCAGCAGCTTAGGCGGGACAGCTACCTACGAGCAGTACTTC.

This clonotype was recorded at least ten times. The gene calls are TRBV5-1 and TRBJ2-1; D may match TRBD1 or TRBD2 (5 bases each). Germline CDR1 is SGHRS and CDR2 is YFSETQ. This CDR3 contains 14 residues. V lost 1 base and J lost 8, with 13 bases in between. CDR3 protein: CASSLSQVGDEQFF. The CDR3 nucleotides read TGCGCCAGCAGCTTGTCCCAGGTGGGGGATGAGCAGTTCTTC.

Ten or more counts support this clonotype. J is TRBJ2-2 and V is TRBV4-3; the D is unclear. Trimming cost V 1 base and J 5 bases, with 5 bases left between them. The germline gives CDR1 LGHNA, CDR2 YSLEER. The CDR3 extends over 13 amino acids. The CDR3 DNA reads as TGCGCCAGCAGCCAAGTGGGAACCGGGGAGCTGTTTTTT. Translating gives CASSQVGTGELFF.

This sequence joins TRBV7-3 and TRBJ1-2; the D gene is possibly TRBD1 (5 bases). CDR3 length: 15 residues. Trimming stripped 0 bases from V and 5 bases from J, with 13 bases between. Germline CDR1 is SGHTA and CDR2 is FQGTGA. CDR3 DNA: TGTGCCAGCAGCTTAACGGCTGGGGGGTTTTATGGCTACACCTTC. This gives the protein CASSLTAGGFYGYTF.

This clonotype was seen at least ten times. The rearrangement links TRBV29-1 to TRBJ2-7; TRBD1 aligns across 11 bases. The CDR3 spans 14 residues. Looked up from germline, CDR1 is SQVTM and CDR2 is ANQGSEA. V gave up 5 bases and J gave up 7 bases; unmatched junction bases: 10. As DNA, the CDR3 is TGCAGCGTTACCTCCGGGACAGGGGGTCGGGAGCAGTACTTC. Protein sequence: CSVTSGTGGREQYF.

This clonotype was counted ten times or more. The rearrangement joins TRBV10-3 to TRBJ2-5; D may be TRBD2 (6 bases). The CDR3 contains 10 residues. Germline V gene sequence: CDR1 ENHRY, CDR2 SYGVKD. V shed 11 bases and J shed 4 bases, with 8 bases lying between them. The CDR3 DNA sequence: TGTGCCGCCGGGGGAGAGACCCAGTACTTC. Amino acids: CAAGGETQYF.

This clonotype was seen many times. The chain combines TRBV10-2 with TRBJ1-5; D is ambiguous. The germline gives CDR1 WSHSY, CDR2 SAAADI. V lost 10 bases and J 8 bases, leaving 18 bases between the germline ends. CDR3 length equals 13 residues. The CDR3 bases are TGCGCCACCCCCCCGGCGGGAACGGAGCCCCAGCATTTT. It encodes CATPPAGTEPQHF.

The CDR3 loop is CASSQRGGPFYGYTF. The CDR3 DNA reads as TGCGCCAGCAGCCAAAGAGGCGGACCTTTCTATGGCTACACCTTC. The V and J genes are TRBV4-3 and TRBJ1-2; no firm D call. The V end lost 2 bases, the J end lost 4 bases, and 14 bases lay between the germline ends. Per germline, CDR1 LGHNA and CDR2 YSLEER. This CDR3 spans 15 amino acids.

The chain employs TRBV9 and TRBJ2-7, with unresolved D. Trimming pared 0 bases from V and 4 bases from J, leaving 14 bases between. Germline assignment: CDR1 SGDLS and CDR2 YYNGEE. This CDR3 contains 15 residues. CDR3 sequence (DNA): TGTGCCAGCAGCGTAGGACCCGTCCCCCAATACGAGCAGTACTTC. This gives the protein CASSVGPVPQYEQYF.